This paragraph reports one T cell receptor beta chain. The CDR3 loop spans 14 amino acids. Looked up from germline, CDR1 is MNHNS and CDR2 is SASEGT. V was cut by 3 bases and J by 10 bases, with 13 bases left in between. This specimen belongs to a study of blood T cell repertoires in COVID-19. Study information: Acute-phase and convalescent COVID-19 samples originated in the United States, Italy and Spain. T cells, B-cell-depleted T cells, or PBMCs provided the cDNA or gDNA that served as material.

Using immunoSEQ multiplex PCR, the repertoire was profiled, and TCRdb retains in-frame clones only, with some absent. The sample carries roughly 290,000 clones, roughly nine tenths recorded once. Which cohort a participant joined came from the clinical history participants gave. Recovered status applied to Cohort 3 donors who had two consecutive negative PCRs. It also applied to those with clearance or with symptom resolution. The specimen was PBMCs or T cells enriched from blood (not recorded which). The chain recombines TRBV6-1 with TRBJ1-6; no definite D call. The sequence came from a middle-aged woman who had recovered from COVID-19. The CDR3 DNA reads as TGTGCCAGCAGTGAGTTAATTCCCCCCTCACCCCTCCACTTT. This sequence encodes CASSELIPPSPLHF.